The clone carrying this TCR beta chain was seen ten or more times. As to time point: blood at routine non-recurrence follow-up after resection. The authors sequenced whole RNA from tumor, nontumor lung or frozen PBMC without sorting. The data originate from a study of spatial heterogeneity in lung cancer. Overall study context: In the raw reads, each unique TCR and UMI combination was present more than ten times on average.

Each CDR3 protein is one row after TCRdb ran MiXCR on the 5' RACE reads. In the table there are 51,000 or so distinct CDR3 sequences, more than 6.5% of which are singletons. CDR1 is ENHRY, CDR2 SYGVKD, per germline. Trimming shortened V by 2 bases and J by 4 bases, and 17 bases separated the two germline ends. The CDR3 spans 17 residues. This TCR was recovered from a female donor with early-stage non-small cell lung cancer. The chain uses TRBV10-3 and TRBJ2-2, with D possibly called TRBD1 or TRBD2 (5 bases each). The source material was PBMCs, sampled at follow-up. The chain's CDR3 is CAISERPPGAGTGELFF. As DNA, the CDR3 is TGTGCCATCAGTGAGCGCCCTCCCGGGGCGGGCACCGGGGAGCTGTTTTTT.